Following are 6 T cell receptor beta chains from one sample sequenced in a study of CD8+CD57+ T cells in acquired aplastic anemia. Patients sequenced had flow cytometry evidence of CD8+CD57+ cell expansion. Both TCR beta VDJ combination and CDR3 sequence profiling were carried out. Genomic DNA was the template for this profiling. MiXCR, applied by TCRdb to the reads, yields one record per CDR3 protein. The sample holds approximately 260,000 distinct CDR3 sequences; approximately 80% are singletons and the top ten take 35% to 50%. Sequencing was performed on sorted CD4+, CD8+, or CD8+CD57+ T cells (not recorded which) from PBMCs. These receptors were taken from a human donor with aplastic anemia.

The chain recombines TRBV7-9 with TRBJ1-2; unclear D gene. V lost 3 bases and J 12 bases, leaving 23 bases between the germline ends. CDR3 length: 15 residues. The germline CDR1 and CDR2 sequences are SEHNR and FQNEAQ (reference sequence). CDR3: CASSFKRGAGSDDTF. The CDR3 region has the DNA TGTGCCAGCAGCTTTAAAAGAGGCGCCGGGAGTGATGACACCTTC.

In this sample, this clonotype turned up once. The gene calls are TRBV7-3 and TRBJ1-6; tentatively, D is TRBD1 (5 bases). Trimming removed 6 bases at V and 14 bases at J, with 23 bases between. Germline assignment: CDR1 SGHTA and CDR2 FQGTGA. The CDR3 loop spans 15 amino acids. CDR3 sequence: CASSSSGTWGETLHF. The CDR3 nucleotides are TGTGCCAGCAGTTCTAGCGGGACTTGGGGAGAGACCCTCCACTTT.

With respect to this clonotype: The CDR3 carries no conserved terminal phenylalanine or tryptophan, so it likely arises from a read error. The limits of the CDR3 on the DNA are not certain, so only TCRdb's listed CDR3 is given. The V call is TRBV7-9, the J call TRBJ2-1; the DNA was not used to check the table's D call, TRBD1. The germline V gene has CDR1 SEHNR and CDR2 FQNEAQ (reference sequence). Ends included, the CDR3 has 13 residues. CDR3 residues: CAVLEGGKHQHFG.

The chain joins TRBV10-3 to TRBJ2-7; 7 bases line up with TRBD2. CDR1 ENHRY and CDR2 SYGVKD come from the germline V gene. The CDR3 runs 12 residues. V dropped 6 bases and J dropped 2; count of bases not matched to a gene: 1. CDR3: CAISGTTYEQYF. In DNA form, the CDR3 reads TGTGCCATCAGCGGGACTACCTACGAGCAGTACTTC.

CDR3 loop: CSAIGGRAKGDEKLFF. The CDR3 DNA sequence: TGCAGTGCTATCGGGGGCAGAGCCAAGGGAGATGAAAAACTGTTTTTT. The V call is TRBV20-1, the J call TRBJ1-4; perhaps TRBD1 as D (6 bases). The CDR3 length is 16 residues. The V and J ends lost 4 bases and 6 bases respectively, with 21 bases between them. Germline V CDR1 and CDR2: DFQATT, SNEGSKA (reference sequence).

The V call is TRBV2, the J call TRBJ2-1; the match to TRBD2 covers 9 bases. CDR1 is SNHLY, CDR2 FYNNEI, per germline. After removal of 6 bases from V and 8 bases from J, the junction contained 14 bases not matched to a gene. The CDR3 totals 16 residues. As DNA, the CDR3 is TGTGCCAGCAGCGACGGAAGAAGCGGGGGGAGCGATGAGCAGTTCTTC. Residues: CASSDGRSGGSDEQFF.